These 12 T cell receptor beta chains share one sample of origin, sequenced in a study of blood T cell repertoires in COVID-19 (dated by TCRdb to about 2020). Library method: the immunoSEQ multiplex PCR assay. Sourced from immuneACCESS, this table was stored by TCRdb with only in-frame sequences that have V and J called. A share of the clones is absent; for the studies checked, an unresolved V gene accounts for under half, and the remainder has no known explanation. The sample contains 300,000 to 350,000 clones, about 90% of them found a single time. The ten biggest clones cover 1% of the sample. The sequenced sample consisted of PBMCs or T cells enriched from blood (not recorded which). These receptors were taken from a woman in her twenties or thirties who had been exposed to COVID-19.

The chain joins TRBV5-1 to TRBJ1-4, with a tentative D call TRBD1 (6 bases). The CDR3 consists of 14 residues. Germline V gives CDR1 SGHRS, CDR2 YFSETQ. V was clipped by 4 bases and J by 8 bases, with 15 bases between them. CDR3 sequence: CASSHGQSEEKLFF. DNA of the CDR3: TGCGCCAGCAGCCACGGACAGTCGGAGGAAAAACTGTTTTTT.

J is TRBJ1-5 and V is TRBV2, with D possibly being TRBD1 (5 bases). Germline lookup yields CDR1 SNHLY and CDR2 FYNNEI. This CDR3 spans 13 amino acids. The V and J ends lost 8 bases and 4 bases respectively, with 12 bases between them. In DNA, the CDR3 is TGTGCCAGCGCTAAGGAGGGGAATCAGCCCCAGCATTTT. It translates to CASAKEGNQPQHF.

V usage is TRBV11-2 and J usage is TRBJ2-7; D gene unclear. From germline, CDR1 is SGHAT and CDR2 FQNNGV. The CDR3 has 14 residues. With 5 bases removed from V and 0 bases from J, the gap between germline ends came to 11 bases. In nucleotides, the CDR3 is TGTGCCAGCAGCCGAGGCGGCGACTCCTACGAGCAGTACTTC. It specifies CASSRGGDSYEQYF. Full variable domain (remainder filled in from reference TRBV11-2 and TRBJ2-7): EAGVAQSPRYKIIEKRQSVAFWCNPISGHATLYWYQQILGQGPKLLIQFQNNGVVDDSQLPKDRFSAERLKGVDSTLKIQPAKLEDSAVYLCASSRGGDSYEQYFGPGTRLTVT.

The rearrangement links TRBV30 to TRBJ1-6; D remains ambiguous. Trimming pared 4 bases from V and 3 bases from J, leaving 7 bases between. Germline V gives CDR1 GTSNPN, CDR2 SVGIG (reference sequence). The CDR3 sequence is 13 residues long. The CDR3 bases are TGTGCCTGGAACCGGGGCTATAATTCACCCCTCCACTTT. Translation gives CAWNRGYNSPLHF. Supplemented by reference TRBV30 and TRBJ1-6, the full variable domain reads SQTIHQWPATLVQPVGSPLSLECTVEGTSNPNLYWYRQAAGRGLQLLFYSVGIGQISSEVPQNLSASRPQDRQFILSSKKLLLSDSGFYLCAWNRGYNSPLHFGNGTRLTVT.

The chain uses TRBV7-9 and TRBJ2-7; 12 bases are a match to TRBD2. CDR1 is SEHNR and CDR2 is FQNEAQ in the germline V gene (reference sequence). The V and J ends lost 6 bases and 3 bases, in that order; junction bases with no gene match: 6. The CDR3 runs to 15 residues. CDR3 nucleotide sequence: TGTGCCAGCAGTCCCGGGACTAGCGGGCGCTACGAGCAGTACTTC. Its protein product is CASSPGTSGRYEQYF.

The CDR3 DNA follows: TGTGCCTGGAGTTACAGGGGGCGAGGAACTGAAGCTTTCTTT. Translated: CAWSYRGRGTEAFF. V gene TRBV30 combines with J gene TRBJ1-1, with 9 bases fitting TRBD1. V lost 2 bases, J lost 5 bases, and 6 bases stayed unmatched. The germline gives CDR1 GTSNPN, CDR2 SVGIG (reference sequence). This CDR3 has 14 amino acids.

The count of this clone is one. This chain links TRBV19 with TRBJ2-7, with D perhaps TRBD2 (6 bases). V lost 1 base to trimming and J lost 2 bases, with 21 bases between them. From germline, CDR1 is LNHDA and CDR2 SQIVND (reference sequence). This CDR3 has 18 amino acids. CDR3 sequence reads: CASSIVGGASARTYEQYF. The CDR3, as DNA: TGTGCCAGTAGTATAGTTGGGGGAGCTAGCGCAAGGACCTACGAGCAGTACTTC.

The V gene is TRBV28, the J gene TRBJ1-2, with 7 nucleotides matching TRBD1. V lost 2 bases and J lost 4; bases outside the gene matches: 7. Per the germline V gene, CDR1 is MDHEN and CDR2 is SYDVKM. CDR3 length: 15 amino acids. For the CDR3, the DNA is TGTGCCAGCAGTTTAGCAGGGACAGCCACCTATGGCTACACCTTC. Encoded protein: CASSLAGTATYGYTF.

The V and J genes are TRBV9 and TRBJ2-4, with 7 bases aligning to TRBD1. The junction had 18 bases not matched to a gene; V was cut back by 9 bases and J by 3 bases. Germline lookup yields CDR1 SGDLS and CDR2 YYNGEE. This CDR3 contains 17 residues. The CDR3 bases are TGTGCCATCACCTATAGGGGGCGCGGGTTGGGCAAAAACATTCAGTACTTC. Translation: CAITYRGRGLGKNIQYF. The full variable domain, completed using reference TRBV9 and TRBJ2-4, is DSGVTQTPKHLITATGQRVTLRCSPRSGDLSVYWYQQSLDQGLQFLIQYYNGEERAKGNILERFSAQQFPDLHSELNLSSLELGDSALYFCAITYRGRGLGKNIQYFGAGTRLSVL.

The CDR3 loop is CASTLAYPGLAGVGEQFF. The CDR3 DNA reads as TGTGCCAGCACTCTAGCCTACCCAGGACTAGCGGGAGTTGGTGAGCAGTTCTTC. This chain connects TRBV27 to TRBJ2-1; 13 positions match TRBD2. This CDR3 is built from 18 residues. The V and J ends lost 7 bases and 9 bases, in that order; junction bases with no gene match: 18. The germline V gene has CDR1 MNHEY and CDR2 SMNVEV (reference sequence).

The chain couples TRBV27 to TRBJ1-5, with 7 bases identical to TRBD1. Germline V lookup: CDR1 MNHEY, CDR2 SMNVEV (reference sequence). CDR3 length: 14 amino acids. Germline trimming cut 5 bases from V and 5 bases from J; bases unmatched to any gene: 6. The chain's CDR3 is CASSNRDRDQPQHF. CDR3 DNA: TGTGCCAGCAGTAACCGGGACAGAGATCAGCCCCAGCATTTT.

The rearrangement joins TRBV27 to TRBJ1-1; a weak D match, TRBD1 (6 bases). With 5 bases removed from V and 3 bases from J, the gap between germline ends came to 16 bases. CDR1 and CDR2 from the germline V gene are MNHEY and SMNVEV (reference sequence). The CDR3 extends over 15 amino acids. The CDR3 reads CASSLTPGTHTEAFF. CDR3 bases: TGTGCCAGCAGTCTAACCCCCGGGACACACACTGAAGCTTTCTTT.